Listed below are T cell receptor beta chains from one sample, sequenced in a study of T-cell reconstitution after alpha-beta-depleted transplantation in children. MiXCR was run by TCRdb on the PCR reads, yielding one entry per CDR3 protein. The table records 780,000 or so distinct CDR3 sequences, 15% to 20% of them present only once. Material: PBMCs, mostly from graft donor cells, obtained 360 days after TCRalphabeta/CD19-depleted stem cell transplant. Every receptor here comes from a male patient aged 10-17 years who had a stem cell transplant for acute lymphoblastic leukemia, so the T cells may come from the graft donor. CDR3s include the opening cysteine and the closing phenylalanine or tryptophan. A D gene is named only where the DNA matches it firmly. Not all rows give a size; the values are once, few, many and, for expanded clones, a class.

d_gene,abundance,v_gene,j_gene,CDR3nt,CDR3aa
-,few,TRBV20-1,TRBJ2-4,TGCAGTGCTAGACAAACTAGCGCCAAAAACATTCAGTACTTC,CSARQTSAKNIQYF
TRBD1,-,TRBV19,TRBJ1-5,TGTGCCAGTAGCCCTGGACAGGGGCAGCCCCAGCATTTT,CASSPGQGQPQHF
-,many,TRBV5-1,TRBJ2-1,TGCGCCAGTTCAAGAGGCGGCTACAATGAGCAGTTCTTC,CASSRGGYNEQFF
-,-,TRBV18,TRBJ1-3,TGTGCCAGCTCACCGGCGGGTTGGTCTGGAAACACCATATATTTT,CASSPAGWSGNTIYF
TRBD2,many,TRBV12-3/TRBV12-4,TRBJ2-1,TGTGCCAGCAGTTTAAAGGGACTAGCCCCCGACAATGAGCAGTTCTTC,CASSLKGLAPDNEQFF
TRBD2,-,TRBV6-1,TRBJ2-1,TGTGCCAGCAGTGAAGTGGCTAGCGGGAGGATCGGGCAGTTCTTC,CASSEVASGRIGQFF
TRBD2,many,TRBV2,TRBJ2-7,TGTGCCAGCAGTGAAGATAGCGGGAGGGCCTACGAGCAGTACTTC,CASSEDSGRAYEQYF
-,-,TRBV29-1,TRBJ2-7,TGCAGCACCCGGGACAGCGGGGCCTCCTACGAGCAGTACTTC,CSTRDSGASYEQYF
TRBD2,few,TRBV4-2,TRBJ2-5,TGTGCCAGCAGCCAAACTAGCGGGAGCATGGAGACCCAGTACTTC,CASSQTSGSMETQYF
-,few,TRBV29-1,TRBJ2-6,TGCAGCGTTGAATTGGGGCAGGGTTCCCGCGGGGCCAACGTCCTGACTTTC,CSVELGQGSRGANVLTF
-,-,TRBV20-1,TRBJ2-1,TGCAGTGCTAGACCCTCGTGGGGAGCCTACAATGAGCAGTTCTTC,CSARPSWGAYNEQFF
TRBD2,many,TRBV24-1,TRBJ2-1,TGTGCCACCAGTGATCCCCGGGACTACCACTACAATGAGCAGTTCTTC,CATSDPRDYHYNEQFF
-,-,TRBV18,TRBJ2-5,TGTGCCAGCTCACCACGGACACTATACCAAGAGACCCAGTACTTC,CASSPRTLYQETQYF
TRBD2,-,TRBV6-1,TRBJ2-7,TGTGCCAGCAGCCGGGGACTAGCGGGAGACTCCTACGAGCAGTACTTC,CASSRGLAGDSYEQYF
-,-,TRBV7-2,TRBJ2-7,TGTGCCAGCAGCCGAGGGGGGGGGCCCTACGAGCAGTACTTC,CASSRGGGPYEQYF
-,many,TRBV12-3/TRBV12-4,TRBJ2-7,TGTGCCAGCAGTTTAGGGTTCGAGCAGTACTTC,CASSLGFEQYF
-,-,TRBV6-5,TRBJ2-1,TGTGCCAGCAGTTACGTTACGGTCAGCTCCTACAATGAGCAGTTCTTC,CASSYVTVSSYNEQFF
-,few,TRBV9,TRBJ1-1,TGTGCCAGCAGCGTAGGCCAGAGAACTGAAGCTTTCTTT,CASSVGQRTEAFF
TRBD2,few,TRBV4-2,TRBJ2-1,TGTGCCAGCAGCCAAGATGGACCCTGGACGGGAGGGAACAATGAGCAGTTCTTC,CASSQDGPWTGGNNEQFF
TRBD1,few,TRBV7-8,TRBJ1-5,TGTGCCAGCAGCCTGGACAGGGGCGAATATCAGCCCCAGCATTTT,CASSLDRGEYQPQHF